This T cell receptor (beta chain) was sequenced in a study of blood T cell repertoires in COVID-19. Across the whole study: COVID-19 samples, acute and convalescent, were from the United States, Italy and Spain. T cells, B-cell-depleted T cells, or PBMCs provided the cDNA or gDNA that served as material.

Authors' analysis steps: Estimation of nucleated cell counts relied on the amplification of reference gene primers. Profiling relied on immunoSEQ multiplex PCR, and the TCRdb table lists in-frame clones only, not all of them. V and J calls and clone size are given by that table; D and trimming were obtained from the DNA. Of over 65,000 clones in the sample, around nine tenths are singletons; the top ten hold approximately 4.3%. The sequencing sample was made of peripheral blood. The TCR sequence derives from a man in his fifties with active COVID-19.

The CDR3 region is CASSLNRDTQYF. CDR3 bases: TGCGCCAGCAGCTTGAATCGGGATACGCAGTATTTT. J is TRBJ2-3 and V is TRBV5-1; D is ambiguous. The CDR3 loop spans 12 amino acids. Trimming removed 1 base from V and 6 bases from J, with 6 bases in between. Germline loops: CDR1 SGHRS, CDR2 YFSETQ.